This TCR beta chain was found in a study of regulatory T cells in long-lasting Graves disease. As for time point: newly diagnosed GD, antithyroid drugs for less than 3 months. Extracted PBMC RNA gave rise to the TCR library. Construction of TCR beta libraries relied on iRepertoire HTBI primers and on Arm-PCR targeting CDR3 regions. TCRdb re-derived calls from the multiplex PCR reads in MiXCR, one entry per CDR3 protein. The data show around 500,000 distinct CDR3 sequences, with roughly 14% seen just once and roughly 10% held by the top ten. In this sample, this clonotype turned up many times. V gave up 6 bases and J gave up 5 bases, with 20 bases separating them. From germline, CDR1 is DFQATT and CDR2 SNEGSKA (reference sequence). This CDR3 comprises 14 residues. The same sample was also studied in work on T cells in Graves' hyperthyroidism and ophthalmopathy.

Sequencing used peripheral blood mononuclear cells (PBMCs), obtained at new diagnosis, from a patient treated with antithyroid drugs. This sequence was found in a man aged 25-45 years with Graves disease. The chain couples TRBV20-1 to TRBJ2-7, with D unclear. The CDR3 spells CSAHQVVPQDEQYF. The DNA for the CDR3 is TGCAGTGCGCATCAGGTGGTCCCTCAGGACGAGCAGTACTTC.